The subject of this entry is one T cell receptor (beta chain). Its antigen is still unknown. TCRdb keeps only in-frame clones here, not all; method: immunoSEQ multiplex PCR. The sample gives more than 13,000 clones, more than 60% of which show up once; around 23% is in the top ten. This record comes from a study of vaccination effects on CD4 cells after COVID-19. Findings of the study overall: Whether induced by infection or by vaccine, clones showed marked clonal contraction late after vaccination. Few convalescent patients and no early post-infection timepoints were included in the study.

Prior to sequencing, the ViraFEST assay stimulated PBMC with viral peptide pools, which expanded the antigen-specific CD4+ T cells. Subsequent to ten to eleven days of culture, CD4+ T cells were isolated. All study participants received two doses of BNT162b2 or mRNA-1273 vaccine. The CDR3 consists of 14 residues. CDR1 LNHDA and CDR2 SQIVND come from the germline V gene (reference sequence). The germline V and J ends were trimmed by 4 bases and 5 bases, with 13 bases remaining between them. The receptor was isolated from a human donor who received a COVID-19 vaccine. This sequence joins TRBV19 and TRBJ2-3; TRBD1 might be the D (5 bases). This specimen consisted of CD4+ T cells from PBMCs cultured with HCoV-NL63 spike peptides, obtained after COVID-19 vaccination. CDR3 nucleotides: TGTGCCAGTAGTAGCAGGGTTGTGTTAGATACGCAGTATTTT. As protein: CASSSRVVLDTQYF.